The next 21 T cell receptor beta chains were all read from a single sample in a study of shared clonotypes between healthy human individuals (dated by TCRdb to about 2020). The library was produced with the immunoSEQ multiplex PCR assay. The table comes from immuneACCESS by way of TCRdb, which keeps in-frame sequences with V and J called. Part of the clones is missing from these tables; in studies checked, under half for an unresolved V gene and the rest for unknown reasons. In all, the sample holds about 2.4 million clones, and roughly 93% of those were seen once. The biggest ten clones account for around 0.4% of the sample. Sequenced: naive CD4+ T cells from PBMCs. The cell subset or site label on this specimen signifies: CD45RA+ positively selected. These receptor sequences come from a man aged 18-30 years in good health. Some clones in this sample may be carry-over from other donors' samples.

As regards this clone: This sample includes further DNA sequences coding for the same CDR3. The rearrangement uses TRBV18 and TRBJ2-1; 8 nucleotides agree with TRBD1. CDR3 length: 15 residues. J lost 4 bases, V lost 4 bases, and 6 bases had no gene match. Looked up from germline, CDR1 is KGHSH and CDR2 is LQKENI. This chain's CDR3 is CASSLGQGPYNEQFF. The CDR3 DNA follows: TGTGCCAGCTCACTCGGACAGGGCCCTTACAATGAGCAGTTCTTC.

CDR3 nucleotide sequence: TGTGCCAGCAGCTTGGGATCGGGGGGCTCGGCAGATACGCAGTATTTT. It yields the protein CASSLGSGGSADTQYF. The chain recombines TRBV5-4 with TRBJ2-3; a possible D gene is TRBD2 (7 bases). The V end was cut by 0 bases, the J end by 4 bases, with 15 bases between. Germline V gene sequence: CDR1 SGHNT, CDR2 YYREEE (reference sequence). The CDR3 length is 16 residues.

The chain recombines TRBV29-1 with TRBJ1-5; TRBD1 is a possible D gene (6 bases). The CDR3 extends over 13 amino acids. V was cut by 7 bases and J by 3 bases, with 13 bases left in between. CDR1 SQVTM and CDR2 ANQGSEA come from the germline V gene. The DNA for the CDR3 is TGCAGCGCACGACAGGAGTCCAATCAGCCCCAGCATTTT. It encodes CSARQESNQPQHF.

The chain couples TRBV15 to TRBJ2-1; a possible D gene is TRBD1 (6 bases). The CDR3 is made up of 16 amino acids. Trimming removed 1 base at V and 0 bases at J, with 10 bases between. Per germline, CDR1 LNHNV and CDR2 YYDKDF (reference sequence). CDR3 sequence (DNA): TGTGCCACCAGCAGAGCAGGGGCTCGCTCCTACAATGAGCAGTTCTTC. Translation gives CATSRAGARSYNEQFF.

About this clone itself: Within the sample, other DNA sequences also encode this same CDR3. The gene calls are TRBV5-1 and TRBJ1-3; no reliable D call. The germline V gene encodes CDR1 SGHRS and CDR2 YFSETQ. The CDR3 is made up of 13 amino acids. V lost 4 bases, J lost 2 bases, and 7 bases lay in between. The CDR3 sequence: CASSPDPGNTIYF. The CDR3 nucleotides are TGCGCCAGCAGCCCCGATCCTGGAAACACCATATATTTT.

J is TRBJ1-2 and V is TRBV11-2; 7 bases are shared with TRBD1. Germline trimming cut 7 bases from V and 0 bases from J; bases unmatched to any gene: 14. The CDR3 is 17 amino acids. Germline CDR1 SGHAT, CDR2 FQNNGV. The CDR3 protein is CASKTSRGGKANYGYTF. DNA of the CDR3: TGTGCCAGCAAAACTTCCAGGGGGGGGAAAGCTAACTATGGCTACACCTTC.

This chain links TRBV7-9 with TRBJ1-3; D possibly corresponds to TRBD1 (6 bases). Germline V gene lookup returns CDR1 SEHNR and CDR2 FQNEAQ (reference sequence). This CDR3 has 16 residues. Trimming pared 4 bases from V and 4 bases from J, leaving 17 bases between. The CDR3 here is CASSSIQGTFGNTIYF. In DNA, the CDR3 is TGTGCCAGCAGCTCGATTCAGGGGACTTTCGGAAACACCATATATTTT.

The chain couples TRBV29-1 to TRBJ2-5; D gene ambiguous. The germline CDR1 and CDR2 sequences are SQVTM and ANQGSEA. The V gene lost 4 bases and the J gene lost 5 bases, with 11 bases spanning the gap. The CDR3 runs 12 residues. The chain's CDR3 is CSVGSLWETQYF. CDR3 coding DNA: TGCAGCGTTGGGTCCCTATGGGAGACCCAGTACTTC.

This clone was observed a single time. V and J are TRBV5-1 and TRBJ2-3; D might be TRBD2 (6 bases). The V gene lost 7 bases and the J gene lost 0 bases, with 15 bases spanning the gap. In germline, CDR1 is SGHRS, CDR2 YFSETQ. CDR3 length: 15 residues. CDR3 residues: CASGRGGTSTDTQYF. CDR3 DNA: TGCGCCAGCGGCCGGGGCGGGACCAGCACAGATACGCAGTATTTT.

A few counts support this clone. The CDR3 protein is CASTSRLVSTEAFF. CDR3 nucleotides: TGTGCCAGCACCTCTCGTCTGGTAAGCACTGAAGCTTTCTTT. This chain connects TRBV2 to TRBJ1-1; no clear D. This CDR3 region has 14 residues. Trimming shortened V by 7 bases and J by 4 bases, and 16 bases separated the two germline ends. In germline, CDR1 is SNHLY, CDR2 FYNNEI.

The chain has TRBV28 and TRBJ1-2, with a possible D match to TRBD1 (5 bases). V was cut by 2 bases and J by 6 bases, with 13 bases left in between. The CDR3 totals 14 residues. Germline V CDR1 and CDR2: MDHEN, SYDVKM. This CDR3 reads CASSLRTRRDGYTF. As DNA, the CDR3 is TGTGCCAGCAGTTTACGGACACGACGAGATGGCTACACCTTC.

The chain carries TRBV19 and TRBJ2-7, with 8 positions matching TRBD2. Per germline, CDR1 LNHDA and CDR2 SQIVND (reference sequence). The length of the CDR3 is 15 residues. Trimming took 5 bases from V and 6 from J; bases not matched to a gene: 12. CDR3 in DNA: TGTGCCAGTAGTGATCGCGGGACTAGGCAACTCGAGCAGTACTTC. This codes for CASSDRGTRQLEQYF.

The V and J genes are TRBV6-5 and TRBJ2-1; the D is unclear. The length of the CDR3 is 14 residues. Germline V gene lookup returns CDR1 MNHEY and CDR2 SVGAGI. Trimming cost V 7 bases and J 0 bases, with 10 bases left between them. In DNA form, the CDR3 reads TGTGCCAGCATTAGGGCTAGCTCCTACAATGAGCAGTTCTTC. It translates to CASIRASSYNEQFF.

The chain uses TRBV5-1 and TRBJ2-3, with D hard to call. The CDR3 length is 14 residues. Between the trimmed V and J ends, which lost 4 bases and 6 bases, there was a span of 15 bases. In germline, CDR1 is SGHRS, CDR2 YFSETQ. CDR3 loop: CASSQYSDGDTQYF. The CDR3 DNA sequence: TGCGCCAGCAGCCAATACTCAGACGGGGATACGCAGTATTTT.

The gene calls are TRBV9 and TRBJ2-2, with D perhaps TRBD1 or TRBD2 (6 bases each). The CDR3 extends over 16 amino acids. Trimming took 0 bases from V and 1 from J, leaving 10 bases between them. Looked up from germline, CDR1 is SGDLS and CDR2 is YYNGEE. The CDR3 loop is CASSVAAGQNTGELFF. The CDR3 DNA follows: TGTGCCAGCAGCGTAGCCGCGGGACAGAACACCGGGGAGCTGTTTTTT.

The J gene is TRBJ2-4, the V gene TRBV7-9; a weak D match, TRBD1 (7 bases). This CDR3 is built from 15 residues. Trimming pared 5 bases from V and 8 bases from J, leaving 19 bases between. Germline V gene data show CDR1 as SEHNR and CDR2 as FQNEAQ (reference sequence). The CDR3 DNA sequence: TGTGCCAGCAGCCCAACGTGGACAGGAGGGGACATTCAGTACTTC. Translated: CASSPTWTGGDIQYF.

V is TRBV6-5 and J is TRBJ1-1; a possible D gene is TRBD1 (5 bases). There are 14 residues in the CDR3. V gave up 3 bases and J gave up 5 bases, with 13 bases separating them. Germline V gene sequence: CDR1 MNHEY, CDR2 SVGAGI. In nucleotides, the CDR3 is TGTGCCAGCAGTTATTCCCTTTCAGGGACTGAAGCTTTCTTT. Translation: CASSYSLSGTEAFF.

V and J are TRBV20-1 and TRBJ1-6; D is unresolved. Trimming stripped 0 bases from V and 14 bases from J, with 5 bases between. The length of the CDR3 is 10 residues. Per germline, CDR1 DFQATT and CDR2 SNEGSKA (reference sequence). The DNA of the CDR3 is TGCAGTGCTAGAGAGTCTTCCCTCCACTTT. It translates to CSARESSLHF.

The V call is TRBV7-2, the J call TRBJ2-7; D tentatively reads TRBD1 or TRBD2 (6 bases each). Germline V lookup: CDR1 SGHTA, CDR2 FQGNSA. V lost 0 bases to trimming and J lost 6 bases, with 15 bases between them. The CDR3 runs to 15 residues. For the CDR3, the DNA is TGTGCCAGCAGCTTAGCTCCCCGGGGGCGTATCGAGCAGTACTTC. This encodes CASSLAPRGRIEQYF.

The V and J genes are TRBV19 and TRBJ1-2; D is uncertain. CDR3 size: 14 residues. Germline V gives CDR1 LNHDA, CDR2 SQIVND (reference sequence). Trimming pared 7 bases from V and 0 bases from J, leaving 12 bases between. CDR3 nucleotide sequence: TGTGCCAGTAAAATGAAAAGTACTAACTATGGCTACACCTTC. Its protein product is CASKMKSTNYGYTF.

Notes on this clone: Other nucleotide sequences in the sample specify the same CDR3. The chain couples TRBV5-1 to TRBJ2-3, with 10 positions matching TRBD2. The junction had 3 bases not matched to a gene; V was cut back by 4 bases and J by 4 bases. The CDR3 sequence is 14 residues long. Germline CDR1 reads SGHRS; CDR2 reads YFSETQ. CDR3 DNA sequence: TGCGCCAGCAGCCTTGGGACTAGCGCAGATACGCAGTATTTT. It encodes CASSLGTSADTQYF.